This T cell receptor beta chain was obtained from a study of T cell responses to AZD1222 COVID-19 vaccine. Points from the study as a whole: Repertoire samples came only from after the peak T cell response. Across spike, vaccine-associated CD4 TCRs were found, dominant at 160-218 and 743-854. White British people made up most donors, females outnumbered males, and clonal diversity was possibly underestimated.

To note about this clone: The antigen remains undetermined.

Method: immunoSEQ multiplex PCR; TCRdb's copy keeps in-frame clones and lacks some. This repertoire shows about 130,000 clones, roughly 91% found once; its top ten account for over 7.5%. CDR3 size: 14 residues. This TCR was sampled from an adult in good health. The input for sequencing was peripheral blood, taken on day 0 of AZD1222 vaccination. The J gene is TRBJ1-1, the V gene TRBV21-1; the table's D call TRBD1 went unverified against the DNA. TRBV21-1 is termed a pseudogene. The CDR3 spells CASGGQSQNTEAFF. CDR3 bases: TGTGCCAGCGGAGGACAGAGTCAGAACACTGAAGCTTTCTTT.